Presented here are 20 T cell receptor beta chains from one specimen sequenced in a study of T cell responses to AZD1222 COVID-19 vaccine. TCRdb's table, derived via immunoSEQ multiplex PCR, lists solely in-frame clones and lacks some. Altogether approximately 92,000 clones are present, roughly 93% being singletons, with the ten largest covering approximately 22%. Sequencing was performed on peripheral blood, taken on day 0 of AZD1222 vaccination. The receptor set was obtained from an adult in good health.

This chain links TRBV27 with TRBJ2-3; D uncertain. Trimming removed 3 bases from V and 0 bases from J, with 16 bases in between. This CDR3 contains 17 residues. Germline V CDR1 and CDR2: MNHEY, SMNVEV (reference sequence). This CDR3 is CASSFKGWAQSTDTQYF. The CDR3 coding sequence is TGTGCCAGCAGTTTTAAAGGTTGGGCGCAGAGCACAGATACGCAGTATTTT.

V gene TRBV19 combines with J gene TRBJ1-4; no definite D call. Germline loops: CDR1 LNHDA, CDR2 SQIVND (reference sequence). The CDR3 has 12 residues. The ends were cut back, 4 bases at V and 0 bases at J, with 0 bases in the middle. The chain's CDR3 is CASSTTNEKLFF. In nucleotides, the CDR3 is TGTGCCAGTAGTACAACTAATGAAAAACTGTTTTTT.

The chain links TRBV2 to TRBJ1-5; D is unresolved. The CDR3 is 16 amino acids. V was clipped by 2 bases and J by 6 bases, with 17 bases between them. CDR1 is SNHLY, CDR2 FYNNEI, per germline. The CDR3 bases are TGTGCCAGCAGTGAACTTTTGCAAACTCTGCTTCAGCCCCAGCATTTT. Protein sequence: CASSELLQTLLQPQHF.

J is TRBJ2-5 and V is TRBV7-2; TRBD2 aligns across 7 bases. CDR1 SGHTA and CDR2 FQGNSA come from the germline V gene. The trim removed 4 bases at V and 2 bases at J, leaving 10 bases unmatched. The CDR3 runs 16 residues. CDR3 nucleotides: TGTGCCAGCAGCTCACAGCGGGGCAGACTACAAGAGACCCAGTACTTC. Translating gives CASSSQRGRLQETQYF. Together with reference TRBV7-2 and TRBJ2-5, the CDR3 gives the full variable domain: GAGVSQSPSNKVTEKGKDVELRCDPISGHTALYWYRQSLGQGLEFLIYFQGNSAPDKSGLPSDRFSAERTGGSVSTLTIQRTQQEDSAVYLCASSSQRGRLQETQYFGPGTRLLVL.

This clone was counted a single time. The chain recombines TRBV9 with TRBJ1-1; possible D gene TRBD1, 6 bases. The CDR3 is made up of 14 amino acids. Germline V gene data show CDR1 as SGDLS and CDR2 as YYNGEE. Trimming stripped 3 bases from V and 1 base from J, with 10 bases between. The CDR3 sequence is CASSEGHKNTEAFF. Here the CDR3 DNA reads TGTGCCAGCAGCGAGGGACATAAGAACACTGAAGCTTTCTTT.

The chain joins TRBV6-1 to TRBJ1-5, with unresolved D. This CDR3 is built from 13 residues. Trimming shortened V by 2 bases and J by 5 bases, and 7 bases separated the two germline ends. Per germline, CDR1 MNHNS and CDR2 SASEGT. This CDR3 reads CASSEQRDQPQHF. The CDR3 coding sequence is TGTGCCAGCAGTGAACAAAGGGATCAGCCCCAGCATTTT.

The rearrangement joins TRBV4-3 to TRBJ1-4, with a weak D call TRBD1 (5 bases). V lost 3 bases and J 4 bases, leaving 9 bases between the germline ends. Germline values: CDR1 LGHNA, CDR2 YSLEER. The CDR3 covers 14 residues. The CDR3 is CASSHRQNNEKLFF. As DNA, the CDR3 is TGCGCCAGCAGCCACAGACAGAATAATGAAAAACTGTTTTTT.

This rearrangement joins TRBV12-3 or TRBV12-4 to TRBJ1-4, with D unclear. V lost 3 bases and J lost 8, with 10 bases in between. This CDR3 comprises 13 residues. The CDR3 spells CASSFSGREKLFF. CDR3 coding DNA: TGTGCCAGCAGTTTTTCAGGAAGAGAAAAACTGTTTTTT.

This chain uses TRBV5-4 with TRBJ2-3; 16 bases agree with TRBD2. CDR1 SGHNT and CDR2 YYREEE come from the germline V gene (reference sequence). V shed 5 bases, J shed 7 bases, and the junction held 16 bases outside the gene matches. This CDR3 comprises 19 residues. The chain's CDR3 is CASSSGTSGGADSRHTQYF. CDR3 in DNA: TGTGCCAGCAGTTCCGGGACTAGCGGGGGGGCGGACTCAAGACATACGCAGTATTTT.

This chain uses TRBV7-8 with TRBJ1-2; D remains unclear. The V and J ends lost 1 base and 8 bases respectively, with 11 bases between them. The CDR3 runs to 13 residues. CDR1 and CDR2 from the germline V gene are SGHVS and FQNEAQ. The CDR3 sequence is CASSLGIRQGYTF. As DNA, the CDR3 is TGTGCCAGCAGCTTAGGAATCCGGCAGGGCTACACCTTC.

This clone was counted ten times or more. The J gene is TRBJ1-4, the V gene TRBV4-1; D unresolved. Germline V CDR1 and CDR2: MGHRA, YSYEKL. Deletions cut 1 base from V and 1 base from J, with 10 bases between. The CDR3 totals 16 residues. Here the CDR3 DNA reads TGCGCCAGCAGCCAAGCCCCGGGAGGAACTAATGAAAAACTGTTTTTT. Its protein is CASSQAPGGTNEKLFF.

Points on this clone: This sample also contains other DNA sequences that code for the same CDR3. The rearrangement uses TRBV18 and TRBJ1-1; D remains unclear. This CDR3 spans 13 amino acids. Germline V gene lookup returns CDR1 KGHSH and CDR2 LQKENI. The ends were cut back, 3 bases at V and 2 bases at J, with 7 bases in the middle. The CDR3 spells CASSPPGNTEAFF. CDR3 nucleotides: TGTGCCAGCTCACCTCCGGGAAACACTGAAGCTTTCTTT.

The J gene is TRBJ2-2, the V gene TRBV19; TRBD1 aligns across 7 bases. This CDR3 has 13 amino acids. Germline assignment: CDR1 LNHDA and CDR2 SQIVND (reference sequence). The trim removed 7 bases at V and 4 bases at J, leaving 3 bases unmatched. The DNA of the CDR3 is TGTGCCAGTAAGGACAGGTTCACCGGGGAGCTGTTTTTT. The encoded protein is CASKDRFTGELFF.

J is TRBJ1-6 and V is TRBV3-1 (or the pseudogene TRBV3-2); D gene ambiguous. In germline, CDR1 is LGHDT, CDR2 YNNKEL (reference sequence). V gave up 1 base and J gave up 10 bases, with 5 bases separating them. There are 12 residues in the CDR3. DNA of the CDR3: TGTGCCAGCAGCCAAGGTCACTCACCCCTCCACTTT. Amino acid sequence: CASSQGHSPLHF.

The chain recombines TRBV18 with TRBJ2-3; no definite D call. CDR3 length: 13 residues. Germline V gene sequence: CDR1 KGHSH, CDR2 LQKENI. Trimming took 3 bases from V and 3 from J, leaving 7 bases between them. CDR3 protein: CASSPGETDTQYF. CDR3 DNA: TGTGCCAGCTCACCTGGCGAGACAGATACGCAGTATTTT.

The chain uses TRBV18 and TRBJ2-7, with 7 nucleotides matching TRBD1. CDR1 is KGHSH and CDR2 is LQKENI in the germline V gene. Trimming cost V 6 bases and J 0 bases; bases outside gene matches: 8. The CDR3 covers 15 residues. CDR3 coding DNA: TGTGCCAGCTCCGTCCACCGGGACAGCTCCTACGAGCAGTACTTC. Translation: CASSVHRDSSYEQYF.

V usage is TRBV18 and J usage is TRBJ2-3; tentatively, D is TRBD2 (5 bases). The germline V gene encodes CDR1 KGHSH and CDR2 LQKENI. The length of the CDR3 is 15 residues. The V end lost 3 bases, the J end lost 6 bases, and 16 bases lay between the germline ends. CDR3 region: CASSPRDSLADTQYF. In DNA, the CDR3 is TGTGCCAGCTCACCCCGGGATTCCCTGGCTGATACGCAGTATTTT.

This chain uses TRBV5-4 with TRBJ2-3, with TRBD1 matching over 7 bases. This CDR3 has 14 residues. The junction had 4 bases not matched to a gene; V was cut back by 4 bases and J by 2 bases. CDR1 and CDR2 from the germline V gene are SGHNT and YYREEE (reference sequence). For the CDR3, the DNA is TGTGCCAGCAGCCTGGGACAGCACACAGATACGCAGTATTTT. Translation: CASSLGQHTDTQYF.

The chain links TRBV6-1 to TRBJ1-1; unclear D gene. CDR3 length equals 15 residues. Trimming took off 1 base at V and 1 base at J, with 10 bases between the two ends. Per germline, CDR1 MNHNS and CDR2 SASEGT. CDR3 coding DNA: TGTGCCAGCAGTGAAGGGGTTTTATGGAACACTGAAGCTTTCTTT. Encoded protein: CASSEGVLWNTEAFF.

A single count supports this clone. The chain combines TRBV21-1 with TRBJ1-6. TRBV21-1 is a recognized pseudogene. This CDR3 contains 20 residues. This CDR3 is CASSKETDRPGGAKRSPLHF. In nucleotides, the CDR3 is TGTGCCAGCAGCAAAGAGACGGATAGACCCGGGGGCGCGAAACGCTCACCCCTCCACTTT.